Following are 23 T cell receptor beta chains from one sample sequenced in a study of blood T cell repertoires in COVID-19. TCRdb's copy holds only in-frame clones and misses some; the assay was immunoSEQ multiplex PCR. The sample gives about 100,000 clones, roughly 76% of which show up once; around 4.8% is in the top ten. The sequenced sample was peripheral blood. These receptor sequences come from a man older than 75 with COVID-19, enrolled during active disease.

The V call is TRBV28, the J call TRBJ2-6, with TRBD1 matching over 9 bases. Per germline, CDR1 MDHEN and CDR2 SYDVKM. The length of the CDR3 is 18 residues. The V segment lost 1 base and the J segment 1 base; nucleotides outside the gene matches: 5. The CDR3 reads CASSLSGTGRSGANVLTF. CDR3 sequence (DNA): TGTGCCAGCAGTTTATCCGGGACAGGGAGGTCTGGGGCCAACGTCCTGACTTTC.

The chain uses TRBV27 and TRBJ1-6; D uncertain. The CDR3 has 13 residues. The germline V gene has CDR1 MNHEY and CDR2 SMNVEV (reference sequence). V lost 3 bases and J 10 bases, leaving 10 bases between the germline ends. CDR3 region: CASSFPGGSPLHF. CDR3 coding DNA: TGTGCCAGCAGTTTCCCGGGTGGGTCACCCCTCCACTTT.

J is TRBJ2-3 and V is TRBV24-1; D is perhaps TRBD2 (6 bases). Trimming stripped 5 bases from V and 5 bases from J, with 16 bases between. CDR3 length equals 15 residues. Germline CDR1 KGHDR, CDR2 SFDVKD. CDR3 amino acids: CATSVDGSPGDTQYF. The CDR3 nucleotides are TGTGCCACCAGTGTGGACGGGAGCCCGGGAGATACGCAGTATTTT.

The chain combines TRBV7-8 with TRBJ2-2; 7 nucleotides agree with TRBD1. In germline, CDR1 is SGHVS, CDR2 FQNEAQ. Trimming at V came to 4 bases and at J to 3 bases, leaving 5 bases not matched to a gene. The CDR3 sequence is 15 residues long. CDR3 loop: CASSWRQGYTGELFF. CDR3 nucleotide sequence: TGTGCCAGCAGCTGGAGACAGGGATACACCGGGGAGCTGTTTTTT.

This clone has just a few counts. The V gene is TRBV6-5, the J gene TRBJ1-5; D may be TRBD1 (6 bases). Germline loops: CDR1 MNHEY, CDR2 SVGAGI. The CDR3 totals 12 residues. The ends were cut back, 6 bases at V and 7 bases at J, with 10 bases in the middle. The CDR3 here is CASRVRGQPQHF. CDR3 nucleotide sequence: TGTGCCAGCAGAGTCAGGGGACAGCCCCAGCATTTT.

The genes are TRBV7-2 and TRBJ1-4, with 10 bases aligning to TRBD1. Trimming took 5 bases from V and 7 from J; bases not matched to a gene: 13. Germline CDR1 and CDR2: SGHTA and FQGNSA. The CDR3 extends over 17 amino acids. The CDR3 nucleotides are TGTGCCAGCAGCCCCCATGCTGGACAGGGGGTGGGTGAAAAACTGTTTTTT. Translation gives CASSPHAGQGVGEKLFF.

The V and J genes are TRBV6-1 and TRBJ2-7, with 11 bases matching TRBD2. With V trimmed by 1 base and J by 3 bases, 2 bases remained unmatched. The germline V gene has CDR1 MNHNS and CDR2 SASEGT. This CDR3 region has 15 residues. In DNA form, the CDR3 reads TGTGCCAGCAGTGAAGGACTAGCGGGGATCTACGAGCAGTACTTC. This sequence encodes CASSEGLAGIYEQYF.

The chain combines TRBV7-2 with TRBJ1-4; D remains unclear. Germline V CDR1 and CDR2: SGHTA, FQGNSA. The length of the CDR3 is 14 residues. With 7 bases removed from V and 5 bases from J, the gap between germline ends came to 14 bases. CDR3 amino acids: CASTAGRENEKLFF. In nucleotides, the CDR3 is TGTGCCAGCACCGCCGGGAGGGAGAATGAAAAACTGTTTTTT.

This clone has a single count. The rearrangement links TRBV9 to TRBJ1-3; 9 nucleotides agree with TRBD1. The CDR3 runs 17 residues. The trim removed 3 bases at V and 1 base at J, leaving 8 bases unmatched. Per germline, CDR1 SGDLS and CDR2 YYNGEE. The DNA of the CDR3 is TGTGCCAGCAGCGGAGGACCGGGACAGGGATCTGGAAACACCATATATTTT. It codes for CASSGGPGQGSGNTIYF.

The rearrangement uses TRBV5-1 and TRBJ1-1; D call uncertain. Germline values: CDR1 SGHRS, CDR2 YFSETQ. The CDR3 runs 15 residues. The V and J ends lost 0 bases and 1 base respectively, with 10 bases between them. DNA of the CDR3: TGCGCCAGCAGCTTGGAGCTTGCGGAGAACACTGAAGCTTTCTTT. Translated, it gives CASSLELAENTEAFF.

The chain employs TRBV5-1 and TRBJ2-3; 7 bases align to TRBD2. This CDR3 spans 16 amino acids. Germline V lookup: CDR1 SGHRS, CDR2 YFSETQ. Trimming at V came to 3 bases and at J to 2 bases, leaving 9 bases not matched to a gene. CDR3: CASSSLASGNTDTQYF. In DNA, the CDR3 is TGCGCCAGCAGCTCATTGGCTAGCGGAAACACAGATACGCAGTATTTT.

The chain carries TRBV5-4 and TRBJ2-3, with 10 positions matching TRBD1. Germline assignment: CDR1 SGHNT and CDR2 YYREEE (reference sequence). The trim removed 0 bases at V and 6 bases at J, leaving 7 bases unmatched. The CDR3 covers 16 residues. CDR3 protein: CASSLDPGQGSDTQYF. CDR3 sequence (DNA): TGTGCCAGCAGCTTGGATCCGGGACAGGGGAGCGATACGCAGTATTTT.

The rearrangement uses TRBV3-1 (or the pseudogene TRBV3-2) and TRBJ2-5, with a weak D call TRBD2 (5 bases). From germline, CDR1 is LGHDT and CDR2 YNNKEL (reference sequence). This CDR3 has 12 residues. The V and J ends lost 6 bases and 5 bases respectively, with 10 bases between them. The CDR3 DNA sequence: TGTGCCAGCAGAGCGGCCGGTGAGACCCAGTACTTC. It specifies CASRAAGETQYF.

Here the CDR3 reads CASSLGQGNTQYF. As DNA, the CDR3 is TGTGCCAGCAGCCTCGGACAGGGCAATACGCAGTATTTT. This rearrangement joins TRBV6-5 to TRBJ2-3; TRBD1 matches 8 bases. V lost 6 bases to trimming and J lost 7 bases; unmatched junction nucleotides: 6. This CDR3 contains 13 residues. From germline, CDR1 is MNHEY and CDR2 SVGAGI.

This chain links TRBV2 with TRBJ1-4; TRBD1 aligns across 9 bases. The CDR3 length is 14 residues. V trimming: 6 bases; J trimming: 2 bases; junction bases outside the gene matches: 1. Germline V gene data show CDR1 as SNHLY and CDR2 as FYNNEI. In nucleotides, the CDR3 is TGTGCCAGCAGCGACAGGGGGACTAATGAAAAACTGTTTTTT. Protein: CASSDRGTNEKLFF.

This chain connects TRBV11-2 to TRBJ2-5; no definite D call. Germline CDR1 is SGHAT and CDR2 is FQNNGV. This CDR3 region has 13 residues. V lost 1 base to trimming and J lost 5 bases, with 8 bases between them. The CDR3 DNA is TGTGCCAGCAGCTTAGGGCCGTCGGAGACCCAGTACTTC. Encoded protein: CASSLGPSETQYF.

In this sample, this clone turned up a few times. The chain carries TRBV10-3 and TRBJ2-6, with D unresolved. The CDR3 is 19 residues long. Germline V gives CDR1 ENHRY, CDR2 SYGVKD. Trimming removed 3 bases at V and 0 bases at J, with 18 bases between. The CDR3 is CAISDSLGAYSSGANVLTF. The CDR3 DNA sequence: TGTGCCATCAGTGACAGTCTCGGAGCTTATAGCTCTGGGGCCAACGTCCTGACTTTC.

V usage is TRBV3-1 (or the pseudogene TRBV3-2) and J usage is TRBJ1-1; D ambiguous. Trimming removed 3 bases at V and 4 bases at J, with 21 bases between. CDR1 and CDR2 from the germline V gene are LGHDT and YNNKEL (reference sequence). This CDR3 comprises 17 residues. The CDR3 nucleotides are TGTGCCAGCAGCCACCGGACGGCCGGGAGAAAGAGCACTGAAGCTTTCTTT. This encodes CASSHRTAGRKSTEAFF.

This chain uses TRBV19 with TRBJ1-6; the D is unclear. This CDR3 contains 16 residues. V gave up 3 bases and J gave up 0 bases, with 9 bases separating them. Germline V lookup: CDR1 LNHDA, CDR2 SQIVND (reference sequence). CDR3 region: CASSIRSSSYNSPLHF. In DNA form, the CDR3 reads TGTGCCAGTAGTATCCGGTCGAGCTCCTATAATTCACCCCTCCACTTT.

This sequence joins TRBV7-2 and TRBJ1-5, with TRBD1 identical over 8 bases. Trimming at V came to 1 base and at J to 3 bases, leaving 2 bases not matched to a gene. The CDR3 is 15 amino acids. Per germline, CDR1 SGHTA and CDR2 FQGNSA. This CDR3 reads CASSLDQGANQPQHF. In DNA form, the CDR3 reads TGTGCCAGCAGCTTAGATCAGGGGGCCAATCAGCCCCAGCATTTT.

The chain is built from TRBV12-3 or TRBV12-4 and TRBJ1-1; D is uncertain. The CDR3 has 13 residues. V was clipped by 3 bases and J by 1 base, with 6 bases between them. CDR3 in DNA: TGTGCCAGCAGTTTGGGCTGGAACACTGAAGCTTTCTTT. It codes for CASSLGWNTEAFF.

The V gene is TRBV29-1, the J gene TRBJ1-2; no firm D call. The CDR3 sequence is 12 residues long. Germline V gives CDR1 SQVTM, CDR2 ANQGSEA. V lost 4 bases, J lost 8 bases, and 14 bases lay in between. CDR3 in amino acids: CSVGTEGLGYTF. Here the CDR3 DNA reads TGCAGCGTTGGGACCGAGGGCCTCGGCTACACCTTC.

This clone was detected only a few times. V is TRBV12-3 or TRBV12-4 and J is TRBJ2-7; D might be TRBD2 (6 bases). The V end lost 8 bases, the J end lost 4 bases, and 15 bases lay between the germline ends. This CDR3 region has 13 residues. CDR3 amino acids: CASARDGGYEQYF. The CDR3 nucleotides read TGTGCCAGCGCCCGGGACGGGGGATACGAGCAGTACTTC.